This T cell receptor (beta chain) appears in the sequencing data of a study of T cell changes during pregnancy in multiple sclerosis. Profiled with immunoSEQ multiplex PCR; TCRdb holds only in-frame clones, not every one. The sample carries about 130,000 clones, about 95% recorded once. The table lists this clone with a count of one. Sequencing used peripheral blood, obtained after pregnancy. The receptor comes from a female donor with multiple sclerosis, enrolled in a pregnancy study.

The CDR3 DNA reads TGTGCCAGCAGCCTTGGGACAGCTCTCTATGGCTACACCTTC. This codes for CASSLGTALYGYTF. The V gene is TRBV7-9, the J gene TRBJ1-2, with 7 nucleotides matching TRBD1. With V trimmed by 5 bases and J by 4 bases, 7 bases remained unmatched. Per the germline V gene, CDR1 is SEHNR and CDR2 is FQNEAQ (reference sequence). The CDR3 contains 14 residues.